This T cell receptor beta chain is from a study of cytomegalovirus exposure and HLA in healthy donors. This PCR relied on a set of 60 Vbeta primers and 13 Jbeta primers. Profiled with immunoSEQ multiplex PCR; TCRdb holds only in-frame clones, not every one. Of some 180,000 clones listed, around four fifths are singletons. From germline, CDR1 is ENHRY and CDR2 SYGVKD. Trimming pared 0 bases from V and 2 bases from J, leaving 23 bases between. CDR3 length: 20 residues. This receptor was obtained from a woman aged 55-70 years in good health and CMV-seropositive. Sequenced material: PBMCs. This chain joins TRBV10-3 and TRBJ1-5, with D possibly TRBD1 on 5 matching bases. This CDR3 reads CAISESFGRAPGVGNQPQHF. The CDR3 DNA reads TGTGCCATCAGTGAGTCGTTCGGCAGGGCCCCCGGAGTGGGCAATCAGCCCCAGCATTTT.